The 14 T cell receptor beta chains below were found in one sample sequenced in a study of T cell responses to AZD1222 COVID-19 vaccine. The assay was immunoSEQ multiplex PCR, and TCRdb's table has in-frame clones only and misses some. The sample records 150,000 to 200,000 clones, approximately 91% being singletons. The sequenced sample was peripheral blood, obtained on day 0 of AZD1222 vaccination. The origin of the receptors is an adult in good health.

This clone was counted between two and nine times. The V and J genes are TRBV19 and TRBJ1-5; TRBD1 aligns across 10 bases. With V trimmed by 1 base and J by 6 bases, 0 bases remained unmatched. The CDR3 sequence is 14 residues long. Germline V gene lookup returns CDR1 LNHDA and CDR2 SQIVND (reference sequence). CDR3 sequence: CASSIGDRGQPQHF. CDR3 sequence (DNA): TGTGCCAGTAGTATAGGGGACAGGGGTCAGCCCCAGCATTTT.

The chain carries TRBV10-3 and TRBJ2-1, with D perhaps being TRBD1 or TRBD2 (5 bases each). Germline CDR1 and CDR2: ENHRY and SYGVKD. V gave up 3 bases and J gave up 0 bases, with 12 bases separating them. This CDR3 is 16 amino acids long. CDR3 protein: CAISESGPSSYNEQFF. The CDR3 coding sequence is TGTGCCATCAGTGAATCGGGACCCAGCTCCTACAATGAGCAGTTCTTC.

The genes are TRBV19 and TRBJ2-3; D gene uncertain. CDR1 and CDR2 from the germline V gene are LNHDA and SQIVND (reference sequence). The V end lost 3 bases, the J end lost 5 bases, and 12 bases lay between the germline ends. This CDR3 is 14 amino acids long. CDR3 residues: CASSMSLFEDTQYF. The CDR3 nucleotides read TGTGCCAGTAGTATGAGTCTGTTTGAAGATACGCAGTATTTT.

The gene calls are TRBV7-9 and TRBJ2-7; D ambiguous. This CDR3 has 12 amino acids. The germline gives CDR1 SEHNR, CDR2 FQNEAQ (reference sequence). The V end lost 2 bases, the J end lost 4 bases, and 6 bases lay between the germline ends. CDR3 protein: CASSLWEYEQYF. The CDR3 DNA follows: TGTGCCAGCAGCTTATGGGAATACGAGCAGTACTTC.

This chain uses TRBV7-2 with TRBJ1-3; no reliable D call. The germline CDR1 and CDR2 sequences are SGHTA and FQGNSA. V gave up 2 bases and J gave up 5 bases, with 16 bases separating them. The length of the CDR3 is 16 residues. The CDR3 reads CASSLKSSPIRNTIYF. The DNA of the CDR3 is TGTGCCAGCAGCTTAAAAAGTAGCCCAATTAGAAACACCATATATTTT.

At least ten counts were recorded for this clone. V gene TRBV28 combines with J gene TRBJ1-2, with D unresolved. Germline assignment: CDR1 MDHEN and CDR2 SYDVKM. With 10 bases removed from V and 8 bases from J, the gap between germline ends came to 17 bases. CDR3 length: 12 residues. The chain's CDR3 is CATKPPRSGYTF. CDR3 coding DNA: TGTGCCACCAAGCCCCCGCGATCGGGCTACACCTTC.

This chain joins TRBV5-1 and TRBJ2-4, with 9 positions matching TRBD2. The V gene end was trimmed by 0 bases and the J gene end by 8 bases; junction bases not matched to a gene: 0. There are 13 residues in the CDR3. From germline, CDR1 is SGHRS and CDR2 YFSETQ. DNA for the CDR3: TGCGCCAGCAGCTTGGAGCGGGAGGACATTCAGTACTTC. Its translation is CASSLEREDIQYF.

The V gene is TRBV7-8, the J gene TRBJ1-3, with TRBD1 matching over 7 bases. Per germline, CDR1 SGHVS and CDR2 FQNEAQ. With 5 bases clipped from V and 6 bases from J, the junction kept 10 bases outside the gene matches. The CDR3 spans 15 residues. The CDR3 here is CASSRRDSDPNTIYF. The CDR3 bases are TGTGCCAGCAGCCGCCGGGACAGTGATCCAAACACCATATATTTT.

The V gene is TRBV10-2, the J gene TRBJ2-5; 9 bases line up with TRBD1. Looked up from germline, CDR1 is WSHSY and CDR2 is SAAADI. Losses at the gene ends were 8 bases for V and 1 base for J; bases not matched to a gene: 14. The CDR3 covers 17 residues. The chain's CDR3 is CASVPRAPGQGQETQYF. CDR3 DNA: TGCGCCAGCGTCCCTCGAGCCCCGGGACAGGGCCAAGAGACCCAGTACTTC.

The genes are TRBV7-8 and TRBJ2-7, with D possibly called TRBD1 or TRBD2 (5 bases each). The CDR3 length is 15 residues. V dropped 1 base and J dropped 2 bases, with 12 bases sitting between them. Germline assignment: CDR1 SGHVS and CDR2 FQNEAQ. DNA of the CDR3: TGTGCCAGCAGCTTAGGAGGGGTCGGAGCCTACGAGCAGTACTTC. This gives the protein CASSLGGVGAYEQYF.

CDR3 loop: CASSLGFGRVGEKLFF. The CDR3 DNA reads as TGTGCCAGCAGCTTGGGCTTCGGCAGAGTGGGAGAAAAACTGTTTTTT. This chain uses TRBV5-5 with TRBJ1-4; D ambiguous. This CDR3 contains 16 residues. Trimming shortened V by 0 bases and J by 8 bases, and 17 bases separated the two germline ends. Per germline, CDR1 SGHKS and CDR2 YYEKEE (reference sequence).

The rearrangement joins TRBV4-1 to TRBJ2-1; 8 bases map to TRBD2. Unmatched junction bases numbered 8, after V lost 6 bases and J lost 1 base. Germline CDR1 reads MGHRA; CDR2 reads YSYEKL. There are 16 residues in the CDR3. DNA for the CDR3: TGCGCCAGCAGGGACCTGACTAGCGCTTCCTACAATGAGCAGTTCTTC. Amino acid sequence: CASRDLTSASYNEQFF.

The chain couples TRBV29-1 to TRBJ1-2; D not resolved. CDR1 SQVTM and CDR2 ANQGSEA come from the germline V gene. Trimming removed 8 bases at V and 0 bases at J, with 13 bases between. This CDR3 is built from 13 residues. The CDR3 region has the DNA TGCAGCTCCAAAGACGGAGCTAACTATGGCTACACCTTC. Translated: CSSKDGANYGYTF. The full variable domain, completed using reference TRBV29-1 and TRBJ1-2, is SAVISQKPSRDICQRGTSLTIQCQVDSQVTMMFWYRQQPGQSLTLIATANQGSEATYESGFVIDKFPISRPNLTFSTLTVSNMSPEDSSIYLCSSKDGANYGYTFGSGTRLTVV.

The CDR3 DNA follows: TGTGCCAGTAGTGCCAGAGGACAATCCTACGAGCAGTACTTC. Translated, it gives CASSARGQSYEQYF. This sequence joins TRBV19 and TRBJ2-7; TRBD1 is a possible D gene (5 bases). Trimming took 5 bases from V and 1 from J, leaving 12 bases between them. This CDR3 contains 14 residues. Germline values: CDR1 LNHDA, CDR2 SQIVND (reference sequence).